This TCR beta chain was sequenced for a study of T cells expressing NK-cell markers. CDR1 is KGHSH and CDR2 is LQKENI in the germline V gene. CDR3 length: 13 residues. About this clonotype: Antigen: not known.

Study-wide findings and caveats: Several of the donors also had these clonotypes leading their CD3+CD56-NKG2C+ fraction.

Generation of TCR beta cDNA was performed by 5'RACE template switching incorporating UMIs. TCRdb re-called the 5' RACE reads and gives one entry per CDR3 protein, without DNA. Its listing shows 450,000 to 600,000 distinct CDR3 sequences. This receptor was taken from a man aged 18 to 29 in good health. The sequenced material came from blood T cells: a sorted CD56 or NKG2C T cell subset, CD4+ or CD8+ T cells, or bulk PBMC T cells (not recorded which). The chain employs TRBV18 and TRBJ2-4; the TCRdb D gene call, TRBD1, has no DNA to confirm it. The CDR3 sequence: CASSPGTENIQYF.